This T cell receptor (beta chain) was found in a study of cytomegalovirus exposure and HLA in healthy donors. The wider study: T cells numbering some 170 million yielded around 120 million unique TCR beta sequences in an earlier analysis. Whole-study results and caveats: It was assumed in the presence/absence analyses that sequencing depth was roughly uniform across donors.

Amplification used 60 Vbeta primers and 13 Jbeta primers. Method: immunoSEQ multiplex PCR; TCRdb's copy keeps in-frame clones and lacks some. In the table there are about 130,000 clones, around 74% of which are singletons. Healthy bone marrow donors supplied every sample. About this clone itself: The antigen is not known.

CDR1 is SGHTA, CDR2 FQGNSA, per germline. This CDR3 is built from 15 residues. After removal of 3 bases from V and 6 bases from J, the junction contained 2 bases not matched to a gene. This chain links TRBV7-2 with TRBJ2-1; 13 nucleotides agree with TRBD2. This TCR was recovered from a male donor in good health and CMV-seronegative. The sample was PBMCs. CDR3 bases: TGTGCCAGCAGCTTGGGACTAGCGGGGCGCAATGAGCAGTTCTTC. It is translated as CASSLGLAGRNEQFF.